Included here is one T cell receptor beta chain sequence, with context. This entry belongs to a study of blood T cell repertoires in COVID-19. Overall study context: Sources were T cells, B-cell-depleted T cells, or PBMCs; the material itself was cDNA or gDNA.

Seattle researchers signed up patients amid active infection and tracked them longitudinally. The CDR3 contains 15 residues. Losses at the gene ends were 1 base for V and 2 bases for J; bases not matched to a gene: 4. Germline CDR1 reads MGHRA; CDR2 reads YSYEKL. Profiling relied on immunoSEQ multiplex PCR, and the TCRdb table lists in-frame clones only, not all of them. The table lists hundreds of thousands of clones, around 92% of them singletons, with approximately 2% in the top ten. The sample consisted of peripheral blood. This TCR derives from a woman aged 30 to 39 with COVID-19, enrolled during active disease. The chain combines TRBV4-1 with TRBJ2-7, with 8 bases matching TRBD1. The CDR3 spells CASSQGTGSPYEQYF. The CDR3 bases are TGCGCCAGCAGCCAAGGGACAGGGAGCCCCTACGAGCAGTACTTC.